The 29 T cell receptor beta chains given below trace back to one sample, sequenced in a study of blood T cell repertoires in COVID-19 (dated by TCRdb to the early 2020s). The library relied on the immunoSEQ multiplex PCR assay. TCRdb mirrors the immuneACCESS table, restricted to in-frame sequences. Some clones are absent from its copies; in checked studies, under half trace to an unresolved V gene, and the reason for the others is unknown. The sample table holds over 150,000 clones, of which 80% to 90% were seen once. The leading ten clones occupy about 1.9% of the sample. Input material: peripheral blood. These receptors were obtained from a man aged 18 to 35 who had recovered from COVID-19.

The CDR3 protein is CASSYDRGQPQHF. The CDR3 coding sequence is TGTGCCAGCAGTTATGATCGGGGACAGCCCCAGCATTTT. The chain is built from TRBV27 and TRBJ1-5; D uncertain. This CDR3 has 13 amino acids. Deletions cut 4 bases from V and 7 bases from J, with 11 bases between. Germline-derived CDR1 and CDR2 are MNHEY and SMNVEV (reference sequence).

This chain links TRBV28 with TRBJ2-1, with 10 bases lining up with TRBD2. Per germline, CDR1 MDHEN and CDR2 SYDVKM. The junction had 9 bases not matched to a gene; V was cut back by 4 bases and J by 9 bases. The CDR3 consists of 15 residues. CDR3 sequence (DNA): TGTGCCAGCAGTTCCCCTAGCGGGAGAAGGAGTGAGCAGTTCTTC. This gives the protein CASSSPSGRRSEQFF.

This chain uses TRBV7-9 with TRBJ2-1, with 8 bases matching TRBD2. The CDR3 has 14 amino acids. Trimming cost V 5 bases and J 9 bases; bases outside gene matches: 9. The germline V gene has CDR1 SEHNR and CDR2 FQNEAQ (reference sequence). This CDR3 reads CASSPGLGGGEQFF. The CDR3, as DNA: TGTGCCAGCAGCCCGGGACTAGGAGGAGGTGAGCAGTTCTTC. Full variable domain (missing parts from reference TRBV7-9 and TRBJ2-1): DTGVSQNPRHKITKRGQNVTFRCDPISEHNRLYWYRQTLGQGPEFLTYFQNEAQLEKSRLLSDRFSAERPKGSFSTLEIQRTEQGDSAMYLCASSPGLGGGEQFFGPGTRLTVL.

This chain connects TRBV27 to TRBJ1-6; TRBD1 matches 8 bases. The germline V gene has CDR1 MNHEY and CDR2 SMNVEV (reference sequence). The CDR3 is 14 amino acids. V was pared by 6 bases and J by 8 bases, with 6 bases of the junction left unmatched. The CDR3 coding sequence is TGTGCCAGCAGCCCAGGGGGCAAGGATTCACCCCTCCACTTT. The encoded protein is CASSPGGKDSPLHF.

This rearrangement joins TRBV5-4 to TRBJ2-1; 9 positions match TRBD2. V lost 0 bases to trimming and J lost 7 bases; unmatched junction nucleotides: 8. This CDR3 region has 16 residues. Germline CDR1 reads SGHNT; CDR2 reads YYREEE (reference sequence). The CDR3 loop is CASSLEASGNWNEQFF. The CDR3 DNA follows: TGTGCCAGCAGCTTGGAAGCTAGCGGGAACTGGAATGAGCAGTTCTTC.

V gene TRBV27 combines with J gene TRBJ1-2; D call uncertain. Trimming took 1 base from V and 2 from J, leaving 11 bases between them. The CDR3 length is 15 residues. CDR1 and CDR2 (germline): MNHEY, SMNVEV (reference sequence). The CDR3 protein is CASSLWPPMNYGYTF. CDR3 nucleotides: TGTGCCAGCAGTTTATGGCCCCCAATGAACTATGGCTACACCTTC.

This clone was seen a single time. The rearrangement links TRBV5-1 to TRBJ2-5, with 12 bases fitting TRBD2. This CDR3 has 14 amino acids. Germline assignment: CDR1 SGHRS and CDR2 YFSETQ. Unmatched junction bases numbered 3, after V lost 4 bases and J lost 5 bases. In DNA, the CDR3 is TGCGCCAGCAGCCTAGCGGGAGGGAAGGAGACCCAGTACTTC. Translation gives CASSLAGGKETQYF. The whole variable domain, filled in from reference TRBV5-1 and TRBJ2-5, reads KAGVTQTPRYLIKTRGQQVTLSCSPISGHRSVSWYQQTPGQGLQFLFEYFSETQRNKGNFPGRFSGRQFSNSRSEMNVSTLELGDSALYLCASSLAGGKETQYFGPGTRLLVL.

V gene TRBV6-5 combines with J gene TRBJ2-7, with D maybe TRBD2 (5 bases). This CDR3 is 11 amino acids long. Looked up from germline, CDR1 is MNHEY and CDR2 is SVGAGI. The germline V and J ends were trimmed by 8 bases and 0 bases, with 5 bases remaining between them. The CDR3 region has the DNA TGTGCCAGCCGGGACTCCTACGAGCAGTACTTC. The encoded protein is CASRDSYEQYF.

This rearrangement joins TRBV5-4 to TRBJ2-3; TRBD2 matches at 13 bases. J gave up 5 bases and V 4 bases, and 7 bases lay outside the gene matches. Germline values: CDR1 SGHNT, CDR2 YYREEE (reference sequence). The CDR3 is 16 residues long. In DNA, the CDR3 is TGTGCCAGCAGCGAACAACTAGCGGGAGGGGGAGATACGCAGTATTTT. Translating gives CASSEQLAGGGDTQYF.

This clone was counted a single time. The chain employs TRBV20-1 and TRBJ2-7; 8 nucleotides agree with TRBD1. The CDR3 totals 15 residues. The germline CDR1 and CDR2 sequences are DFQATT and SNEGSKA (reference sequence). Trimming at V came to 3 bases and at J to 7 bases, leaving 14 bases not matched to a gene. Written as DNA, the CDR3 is TGCAGTGCTAGTGGCCCAGGGGGCTCCGCTTCGGAGCAGTACTTC. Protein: CSASGPGGSASEQYF.

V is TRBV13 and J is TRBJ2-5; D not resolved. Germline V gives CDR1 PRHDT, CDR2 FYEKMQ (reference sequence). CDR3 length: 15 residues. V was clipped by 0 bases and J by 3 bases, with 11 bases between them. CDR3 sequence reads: CASSLGPQLKETQYF. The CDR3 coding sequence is TGTGCCAGCAGCTTAGGCCCCCAGTTGAAAGAGACCCAGTACTTC.

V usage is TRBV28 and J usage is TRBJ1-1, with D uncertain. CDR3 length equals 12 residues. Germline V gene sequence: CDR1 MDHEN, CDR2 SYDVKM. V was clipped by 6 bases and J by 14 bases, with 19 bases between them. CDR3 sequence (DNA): TGTGCCAGCAGATCTTCCCCCCTGGAGTCCTTCTTT. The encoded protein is CASRSSPLESFF.

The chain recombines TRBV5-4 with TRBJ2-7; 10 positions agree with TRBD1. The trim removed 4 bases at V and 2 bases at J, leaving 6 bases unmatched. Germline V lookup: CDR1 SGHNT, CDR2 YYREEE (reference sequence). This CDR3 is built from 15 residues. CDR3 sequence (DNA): TGTGCCAGCAGCAGTGCCGGACAGGGGGCCTACGAGCAGTACTTC. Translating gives CASSSAGQGAYEQYF.

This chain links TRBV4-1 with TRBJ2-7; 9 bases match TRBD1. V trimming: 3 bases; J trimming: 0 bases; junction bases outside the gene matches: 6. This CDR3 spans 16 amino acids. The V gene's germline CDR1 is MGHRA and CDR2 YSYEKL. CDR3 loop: CASSQTRDRDSYEQYF. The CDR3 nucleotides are TGCGCCAGCAGCCAGACCCGGGACAGGGACTCCTACGAGCAGTACTTC.

CDR3: CASSYRVGATQYF. The CDR3 coding sequence is TGTGCCAGCAGTTACAGGGTGGGGGCTACGCAGTATTTT. The chain is built from TRBV6-5 and TRBJ2-3; a possible D gene is TRBD1 (6 bases). Germline CDR1 is MNHEY and CDR2 is SVGAGI. V lost 2 bases to trimming and J lost 8 bases, with 11 bases between them. This CDR3 is built from 13 residues.

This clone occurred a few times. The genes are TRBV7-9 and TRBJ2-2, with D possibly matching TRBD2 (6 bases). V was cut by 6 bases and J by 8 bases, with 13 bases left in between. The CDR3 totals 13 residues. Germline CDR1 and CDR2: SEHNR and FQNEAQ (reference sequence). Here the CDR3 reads CASSRLVLGELFF. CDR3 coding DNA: TGTGCCAGCAGTCGACTAGTTCTAGGGGAGCTGTTTTTT.

The CDR3 DNA follows: TGTGCCAGCAGTTTATCACAGGGAACACTAGGAGCTTTCTTT. Translated: CASSLSQGTLGAFF. The chain is built from TRBV27 and TRBJ1-1, with D perhaps matching TRBD1 (6 bases). The CDR3 totals 14 residues. The V gene lost 0 bases and the J gene lost 10 bases, with 15 bases spanning the gap. In germline, CDR1 is MNHEY, CDR2 SMNVEV (reference sequence).

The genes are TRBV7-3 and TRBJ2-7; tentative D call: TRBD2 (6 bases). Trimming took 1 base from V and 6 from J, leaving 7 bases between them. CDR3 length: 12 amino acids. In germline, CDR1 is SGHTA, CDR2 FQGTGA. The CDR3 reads CASSLNSGEQYF. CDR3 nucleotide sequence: TGTGCCAGCAGCTTAAATAGCGGCGAGCAGTACTTC.

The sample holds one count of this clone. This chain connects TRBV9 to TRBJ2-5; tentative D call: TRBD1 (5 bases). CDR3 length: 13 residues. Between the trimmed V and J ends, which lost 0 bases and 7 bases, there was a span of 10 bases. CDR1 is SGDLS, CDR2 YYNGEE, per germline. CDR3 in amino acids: CASSVGQGGTQYF. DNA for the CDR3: TGTGCCAGCAGCGTAGGGCAGGGTGGGACCCAGTACTTC.

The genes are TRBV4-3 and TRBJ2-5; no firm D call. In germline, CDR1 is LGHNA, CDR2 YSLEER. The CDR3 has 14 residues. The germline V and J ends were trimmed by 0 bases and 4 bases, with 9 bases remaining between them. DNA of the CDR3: TGCGCCAGCAGCCAAGATATGCGGCGAGAGACCCAGTACTTC. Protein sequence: CASSQDMRRETQYF.

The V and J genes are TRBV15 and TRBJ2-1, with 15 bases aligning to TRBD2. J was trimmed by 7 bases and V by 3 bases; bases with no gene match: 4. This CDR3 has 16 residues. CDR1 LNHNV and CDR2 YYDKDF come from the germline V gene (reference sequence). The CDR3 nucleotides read TGTGCCACCAGCAGGGGACTAGCGGGAGGCACTAATGAGCAGTTCTTC. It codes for CATSRGLAGGTNEQFF. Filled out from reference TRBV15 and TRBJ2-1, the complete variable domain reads DAMVIQNPRYQVTQFGKPVTLSCSQTLNHNVMYWYQQKSSQAPKLLFHYYDKDFNNEADTPDNFQSRRPNTSFCFLDIRSPGLGDTAMYLCATSRGLAGGTNEQFFGPGTRLTVL.

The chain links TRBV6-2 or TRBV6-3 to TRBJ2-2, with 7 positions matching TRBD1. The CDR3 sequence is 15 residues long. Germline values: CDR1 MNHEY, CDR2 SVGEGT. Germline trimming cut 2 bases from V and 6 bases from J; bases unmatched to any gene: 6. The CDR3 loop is CASSYRGQEAGELFF. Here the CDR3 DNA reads TGTGCCAGCAGTTACAGGGGGCAAGAGGCCGGGGAGCTGTTTTTT.

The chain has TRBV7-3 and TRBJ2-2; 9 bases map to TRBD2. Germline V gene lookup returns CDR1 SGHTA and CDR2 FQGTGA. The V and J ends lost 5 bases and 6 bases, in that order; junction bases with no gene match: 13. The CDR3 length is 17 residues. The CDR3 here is CASSPTGREGLAGELFF. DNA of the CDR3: TGTGCCAGCAGCCCCACCGGGCGGGAGGGCCTAGCCGGGGAGCTGTTTTTT.

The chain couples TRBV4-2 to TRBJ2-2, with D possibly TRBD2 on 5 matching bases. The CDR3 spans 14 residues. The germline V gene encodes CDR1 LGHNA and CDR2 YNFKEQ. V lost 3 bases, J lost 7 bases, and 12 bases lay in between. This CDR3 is CASSQATSFGELFF. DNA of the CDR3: TGTGCCAGCAGCCAGGCAACTAGTTTCGGGGAGCTGTTTTTT.

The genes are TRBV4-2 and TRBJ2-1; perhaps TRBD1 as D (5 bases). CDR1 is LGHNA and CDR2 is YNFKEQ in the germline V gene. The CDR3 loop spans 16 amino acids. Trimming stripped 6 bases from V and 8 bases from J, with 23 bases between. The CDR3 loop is CASRYRAGRGLDEQFF. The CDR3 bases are TGTGCCAGCAGATACCGGGCAGGGCGAGGATTAGATGAGCAGTTCTTC.

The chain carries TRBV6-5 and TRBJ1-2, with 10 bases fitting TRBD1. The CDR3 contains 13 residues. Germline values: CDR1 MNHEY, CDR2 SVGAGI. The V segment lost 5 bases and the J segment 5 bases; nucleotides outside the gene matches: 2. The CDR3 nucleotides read TGTGCCAGCAGTCCGGACAGGGGGTATGGCTACACCTTC. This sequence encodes CASSPDRGYGYTF.

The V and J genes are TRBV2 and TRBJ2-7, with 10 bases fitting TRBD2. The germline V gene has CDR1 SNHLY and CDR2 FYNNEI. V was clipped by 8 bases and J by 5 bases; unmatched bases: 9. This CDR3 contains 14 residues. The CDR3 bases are TGTGCCAGCGAACCGGGACTAGCGCTCCACGAGCAGTACTTC. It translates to CASEPGLALHEQYF. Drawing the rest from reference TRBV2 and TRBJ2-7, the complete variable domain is EPEVTQTPSHQVTQMGQEVILRCVPISNHLYFYWYRQILGQKVEFLVSFYNNEISEKSEIFDDQFSVERPDGSNFTLKIRSTKLEDSAMYFCASEPGLALHEQYFGPGTRLTVT.

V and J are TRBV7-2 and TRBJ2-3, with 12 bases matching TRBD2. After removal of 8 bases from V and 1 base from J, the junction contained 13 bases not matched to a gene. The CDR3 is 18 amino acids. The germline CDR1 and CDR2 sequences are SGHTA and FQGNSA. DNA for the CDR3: TGTGCCAGCGACCCTAGCGGGAGGGGTCCCCCTCGCACAGATACGCAGTATTTT. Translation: CASDPSGRGPPRTDTQYF. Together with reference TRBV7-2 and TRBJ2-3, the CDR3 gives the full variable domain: GAGVSQSPSNKVTEKGKDVELRCDPISGHTALYWYRQSLGQGLEFLIYFQGNSAPDKSGLPSDRFSAERTGGSVSTLTIQRTQQEDSAVYLCASDPSGRGPPRTDTQYFGPGTRLTVL.

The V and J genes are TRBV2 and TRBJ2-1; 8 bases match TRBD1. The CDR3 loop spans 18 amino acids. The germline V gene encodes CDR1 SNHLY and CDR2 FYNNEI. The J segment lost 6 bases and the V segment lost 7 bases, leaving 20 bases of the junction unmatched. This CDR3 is CASTVNQGAAFSGNEQFF. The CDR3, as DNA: TGTGCCAGCACCGTGAATCAGGGGGCAGCCTTTTCGGGCAATGAGCAGTTCTTC.